The entry that follows covers one T cell receptor (beta chain) sequence. The sample comes from a study of blood T cell repertoires in COVID-19. Only in-frame clones appear in the TCRdb table, and some are missing; sequencing was by immunoSEQ multiplex PCR. The sample includes 75,000 to 95,000 clones, about 82% of them seen just once. Sequencing was carried out using peripheral blood. The clonotype comes from an older man with active or convalescent COVID-19.

The CDR3 sequence: CASSSGLTYNEQFF. The CDR3 nucleotides are TGTGCCAGCAGCTCGGGACTGACCTACAATGAGCAGTTCTTC. The V call is TRBV7-2, the J call TRBJ2-1, with D possibly being TRBD2 (6 bases). CDR1 SGHTA and CDR2 FQGNSA come from the germline V gene. The germline V and J ends were trimmed by 4 bases and 2 bases, with 9 bases remaining between them. The CDR3 is 14 amino acids.